Described below is a single T cell receptor (beta chain) sequence and its context. The source of the sample is a study of blood T cell repertoires in COVID-19. Across the whole study: Specimens from acute and convalescent COVID-19 originated in the United States, Italy and Spain. From T cells, B-cell-depleted T cells, or PBMCs came the material, which was cDNA or gDNA.

Authors' data handling: Reference gene primer amplification in the assay estimated nucleated cell counts. Profiled with immunoSEQ multiplex PCR; TCRdb holds only in-frame clones, not every one. Clone size and the V and J calls come from that table; the DNA yielded D and trimming. The table includes fewer than 300,000 clones, roughly nine tenths detected once. The germline CDR1 and CDR2 sequences are MNHEY and SMNVEV (reference sequence). V was pared by 4 bases and J by 11 bases, with 9 bases of the junction left unmatched. The CDR3 spans 13 residues. The sequencing input was peripheral blood. This sequence joins TRBV27 and TRBJ2-3; 7 positions match TRBD1. This clonotype was obtained from a woman in her twenties or thirties with COVID-19, enrolled during active disease. The CDR3 loop is CASSSDRIAEQYF. The CDR3 region has the DNA TGTGCCAGCAGTTCGGACAGGATTGCGGAGCAGTATTTT.